Sequencing of this T cell receptor (beta chain) was carried out in a study of T cell clones after liver transplantation. In the study overall: Blood was drawn pre-transplant, before withdrawal, and after full or failed withdrawal. Regarding the study as a whole: Migration into the graft, not deletion, may explain lost graft donor-reactive T cells.

Clones were read by immunoSEQ multiplex PCR, and TCRdb kept only the in-frame ones, dropping some. The sample lists 65,000 to 80,000 clones, over 65% occurring once. Germline V gene sequence: CDR1 SNHLY, CDR2 FYNNEI. This CDR3 is 14 amino acids long. V lost 8 bases and J lost 6, with 17 bases in between. Notes on this clone: Its cognate antigen is unknown.

The material was CD4+ T cells from blood, obtained at the 22-month timepoint. The J gene is TRBJ1-5, the V gene TRBV2; D perhaps matches TRBD1 (5 bases). The clonotype was recovered from a human patient who received a liver transplant. Some of the T cells may derive from the graft donor. The DNA for the CDR3 is TGTGCCAGCCACGCGGGGGGGATCGGTCAGCCCCAGCATTTT. This encodes CASHAGGIGQPQHF.